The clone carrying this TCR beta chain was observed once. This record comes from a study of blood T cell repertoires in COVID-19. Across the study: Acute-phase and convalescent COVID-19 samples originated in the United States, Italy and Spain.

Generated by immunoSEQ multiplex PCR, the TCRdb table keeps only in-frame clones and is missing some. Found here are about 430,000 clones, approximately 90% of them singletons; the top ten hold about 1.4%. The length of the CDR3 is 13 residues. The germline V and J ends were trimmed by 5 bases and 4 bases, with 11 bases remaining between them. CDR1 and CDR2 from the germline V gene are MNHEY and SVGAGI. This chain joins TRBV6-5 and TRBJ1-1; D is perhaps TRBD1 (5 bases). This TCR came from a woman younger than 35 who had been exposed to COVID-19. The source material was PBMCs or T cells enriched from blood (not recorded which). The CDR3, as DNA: TGTGCCAGCAGTCCGAGGAGGGGCACTGAAGCTTTCTTT. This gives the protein CASSPRRGTEAFF.